This TCR beta chain appears in the sequencing data of a study of T cells in Graves' hyperthyroidism and ophthalmopathy. Diagnosis of hyperthyroidism was new in patients aged 18 to 65, and its duration was under 2 months. Uncontrolled infection, other autoimmune disease, pregnancy or lactation led to exclusion. Researchers amplified the TCR beta CDR3 regions from RNA transcripts. First-round RT-PCR with HTBI primers amplified the TCR CDR3 region. TCRdb re-derived calls from the multiplex PCR reads in MiXCR, one entry per CDR3 protein. The profile shows more than 600,000 distinct CDR3 sequences, less than 20% of them singletons. The CDR3 has 13 amino acids. V was clipped by 4 bases and J by 10 bases, with 16 bases between them. This clonotype came up a few times.

Sequencing input: blood. The source is a young man with Graves' hyperthyroidism. The J gene is TRBJ2-5, the V gene TRBV12-3 or TRBV12-4; D gene ambiguous. As DNA, the CDR3 is TGTGCCAGCAGTTCCGCCCTAACTTTTAGCCAGTACTTC. Its translation: CASSSALTFSQYF.